This T cell receptor (beta chain) stems from a study of regulatory T cells in long-lasting Graves disease. The CDR3 is made up of 12 amino acids. Trimming removed 8 bases from V and 0 bases from J, with 8 bases in between. Germline values: CDR1 SGHVS, CDR2 FQNEAQ. Time point specified: newly diagnosed GD, antithyroid drugs for less than 3 months. From RNA extracted from PBMCs, the TCR library was made. Sequencing libraries for TCR beta were prepared with iRepertoire HTBI primers and Arm-PCR of CDR3 regions. TCRdb ran MiXCR on the multiplex PCR reads and lists one entry per CDR3 protein. This table has hundreds of thousands of distinct CDR3 sequences, 16% appearing once. This same sample was also part of a study on T cells in Graves' hyperthyroidism and ophthalmopathy. As that report states: First-round RT-PCR targeting the TCR CDR3 was performed with the HTBI primer set.

The sequencing used peripheral blood mononuclear cells (PBMCs), collected at new diagnosis, from a patient treated with antithyroid drugs. The chain combines TRBV7-8 with TRBJ2-7; tentatively, D is TRBD2 (5 bases). The clonotype comes from a woman aged 25 to 39 with Graves disease. The CDR3 bases are TGTGCCAGCGGCGACTACTCCTACGAGCAGTACTTC. Amino acid sequence: CASGDYSYEQYF.